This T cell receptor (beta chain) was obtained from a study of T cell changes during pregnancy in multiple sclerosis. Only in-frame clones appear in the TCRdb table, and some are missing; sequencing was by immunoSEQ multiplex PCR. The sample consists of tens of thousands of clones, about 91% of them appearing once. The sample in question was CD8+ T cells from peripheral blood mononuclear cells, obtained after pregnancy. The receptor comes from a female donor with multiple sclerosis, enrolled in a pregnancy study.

In DNA form, the CDR3 reads TGTGCCAGCAGCGGTGGACTAGCGGGAGTTCGGTACGAGCAGTACTTC. Its translation: CASSGGLAGVRYEQYF. The chain is built from TRBV9 and TRBJ2-7; 13 bases map to TRBD2. Germline V lookup: CDR1 SGDLS, CDR2 YYNGEE. The CDR3 consists of 16 residues. Losses at the gene ends were 3 bases for V and 4 bases for J; bases not matched to a gene: 7.